The 9 T cell receptor beta chains listed next were all sequenced from one sample in a study of blood T cell repertoires in COVID-19 (dated by TCRdb to about 2020). Library preparation was by the immunoSEQ multiplex PCR assay. The source is immuneACCESS, and TCRdb retained only in-frame sequences with V and J called. Part of the clones is not carried over; for the studies checked, unresolved V genes explain less than half of this, and the remainder is unexplained. The sample table contains some 150,000 clones; only one count was recorded for about four fifths of them. The ten largest clones add up to less than 4.5% of the sample. The sequenced sample consisted of PBMCs or T cells enriched from blood (not recorded which). These receptors were taken from a woman aged 45-65 years in a cohort exposed to, infected with or recovered from COVID-19 (not recorded which).

The genes are TRBV15 and TRBJ1-1; D remains unclear. Looked up from germline, CDR1 is LNHNV and CDR2 is YYDKDF (reference sequence). Trimming stripped 3 bases from V and 0 bases from J, with 8 bases between. This CDR3 contains 14 residues. Here the CDR3 reads CATSRDFMNTEAFF. The CDR3 DNA is TGTGCCACCAGCAGGGACTTCATGAACACTGAAGCTTTCTTT.

This clone appeared a few times. The chain uses TRBV7-2 and TRBJ2-5; D remains ambiguous. CDR1 is SGHTA, CDR2 FQGNSA, per germline. Trimming cost V 4 bases and J 7 bases, with 10 bases left between them. CDR3 size: 12 residues. CDR3 loop: CASSSITWTQYF. Here the CDR3 DNA reads TGTGCCAGCAGCTCGATTACTTGGACCCAGTACTTC.

The DNA for the CDR3 is TGTGCCAGTAGTATTTCTATCTCGCGGGCAGCCTTCTACGAGCAGTACTTC. It codes for CASSISISRAAFYEQYF. The V call is TRBV19, the J call TRBJ2-7; D is possibly TRBD2 (5 bases). Trimming stripped 3 bases from V and 3 bases from J, with 21 bases between. CDR1 and CDR2 from the germline V gene are LNHDA and SQIVND (reference sequence). This CDR3 has 17 amino acids.

The V call is TRBV5-8, the J call TRBJ2-2; 10 nucleotides line up with TRBD1. The V gene end was trimmed by 5 bases and the J gene end by 8 bases; junction bases not matched to a gene: 9. This CDR3 has 15 amino acids. The germline gives CDR1 SGHTS, CDR2 YDEGEE. This CDR3 reads CASRLTGTGDGELFF. Written as DNA, the CDR3 is TGTGCCAGCAGACTTACCGGGACAGGGGATGGGGAGCTGTTTTTT.

This chain joins TRBV2 and TRBJ2-7; D is unresolved. V was cut by 8 bases and J by 3 bases, with 11 bases left in between. The CDR3 extends over 12 amino acids. Germline CDR1 reads SNHLY; CDR2 reads FYNNEI. Here the CDR3 DNA reads TGTGCCAGCCGACAAGGCGTCTACGAGCAGTACTTC. It specifies CASRQGVYEQYF.

The chain joins TRBV9 to TRBJ1-1, with 9 bases matching TRBD1. Germline CDR1 SGDLS, CDR2 YYNGEE. V was pared by 3 bases and J by 4 bases, with 7 bases of the junction left unmatched. The CDR3 spans 15 residues. CDR3 in amino acids: CASSAAGTGFTEAFF. The CDR3 DNA follows: TGTGCCAGCAGCGCAGCCGGGACAGGGTTCACTGAAGCTTTCTTT. Variable domain in full (rest from reference TRBV9 and TRBJ1-1): DSGVTQTPKHLITATGQRVTLRCSPRSGDLSVYWYQQSLDQGLQFLIQYYNGEERAKGNILERFSAQQFPDLHSELNLSSLELGDSALYFCASSAAGTGFTEAFFGQGTRLTVV.

The J gene is TRBJ2-5, the V gene TRBV28, with a possible D match to TRBD2 (6 bases). The V and J ends lost 5 bases and 9 bases respectively, with 16 bases between them. Germline V gene data show CDR1 as MDHEN and CDR2 as SYDVKM. The CDR3 totals 13 residues. The CDR3 here is CASSPDRPGAQYF. Written as DNA, the CDR3 is TGTGCCAGCAGTCCTGACAGACCGGGGGCCCAGTACTTC.

The chain uses TRBV9 and TRBJ2-3; D is uncertain. V was trimmed by 3 bases and J by 0 bases, leaving 5 bases between them. Per germline, CDR1 SGDLS and CDR2 YYNGEE. The CDR3 extends over 13 amino acids. Here the CDR3 DNA reads TGTGCCAGCAGCGCAACTAGCACAGATACGCAGTATTTT. Encoded protein: CASSATSTDTQYF.

This sequence joins TRBV7-9 and TRBJ1-1; a weak D match, TRBD1 (6 bases). Trimming removed 0 bases from V and 5 bases from J, with 13 bases in between. The CDR3 is 15 residues long. Germline V CDR1 and CDR2: SEHNR, FQNEAQ (reference sequence). For the CDR3, the DNA is TGTGCCAGCAGCTTAGCTGGGGGGGCGCTGACTGAAGCTTTCTTT. It codes for CASSLAGGALTEAFF.